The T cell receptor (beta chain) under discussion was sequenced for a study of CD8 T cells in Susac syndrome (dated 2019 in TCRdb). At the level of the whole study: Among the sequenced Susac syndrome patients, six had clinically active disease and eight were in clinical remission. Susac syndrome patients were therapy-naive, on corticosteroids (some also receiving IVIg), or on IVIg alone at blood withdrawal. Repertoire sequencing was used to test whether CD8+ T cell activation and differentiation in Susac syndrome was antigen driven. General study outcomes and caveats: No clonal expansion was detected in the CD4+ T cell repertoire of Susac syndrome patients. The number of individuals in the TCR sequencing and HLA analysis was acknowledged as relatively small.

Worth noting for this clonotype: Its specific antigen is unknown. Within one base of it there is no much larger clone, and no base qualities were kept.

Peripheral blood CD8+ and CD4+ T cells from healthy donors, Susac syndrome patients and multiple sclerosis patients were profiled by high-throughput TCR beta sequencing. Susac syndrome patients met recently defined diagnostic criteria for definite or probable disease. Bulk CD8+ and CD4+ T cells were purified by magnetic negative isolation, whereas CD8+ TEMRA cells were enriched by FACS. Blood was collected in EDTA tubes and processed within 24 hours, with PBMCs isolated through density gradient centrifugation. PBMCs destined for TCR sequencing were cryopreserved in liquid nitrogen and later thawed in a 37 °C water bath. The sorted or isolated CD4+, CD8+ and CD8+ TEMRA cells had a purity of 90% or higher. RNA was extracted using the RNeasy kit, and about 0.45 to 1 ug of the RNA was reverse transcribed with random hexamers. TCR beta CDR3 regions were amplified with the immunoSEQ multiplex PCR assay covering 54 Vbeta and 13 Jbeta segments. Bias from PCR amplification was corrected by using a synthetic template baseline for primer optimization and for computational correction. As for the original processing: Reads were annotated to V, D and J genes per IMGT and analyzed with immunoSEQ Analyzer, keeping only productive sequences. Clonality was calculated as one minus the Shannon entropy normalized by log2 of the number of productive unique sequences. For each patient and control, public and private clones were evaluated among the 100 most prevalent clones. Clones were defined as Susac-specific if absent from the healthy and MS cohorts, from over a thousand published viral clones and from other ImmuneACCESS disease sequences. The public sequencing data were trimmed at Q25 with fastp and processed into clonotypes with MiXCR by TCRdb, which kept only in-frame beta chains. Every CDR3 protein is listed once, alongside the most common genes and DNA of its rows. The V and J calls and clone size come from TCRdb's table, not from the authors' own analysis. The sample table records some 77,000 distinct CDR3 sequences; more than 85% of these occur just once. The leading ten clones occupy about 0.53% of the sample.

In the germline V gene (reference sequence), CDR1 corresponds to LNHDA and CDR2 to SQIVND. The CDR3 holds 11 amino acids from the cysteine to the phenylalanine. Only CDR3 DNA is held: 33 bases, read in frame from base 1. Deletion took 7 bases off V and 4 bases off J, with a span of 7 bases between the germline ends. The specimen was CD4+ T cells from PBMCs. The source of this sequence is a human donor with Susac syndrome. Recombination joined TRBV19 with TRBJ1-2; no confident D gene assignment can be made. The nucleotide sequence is TGTGCCAGTAAAGAGGGCTATGGCTACACCTTC. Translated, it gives CASKEGYGYTF. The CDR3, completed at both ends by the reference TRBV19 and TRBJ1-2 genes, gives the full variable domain DGGITQSPKYLFRKEGQNVTLSCEQNLNHDAMYWYRQDPGQGLRLIYYSQIVNDFQKGDIAEGYSVSREKKESFPLTVTSAQKNPTAFYLCASKEGYGYTFGSGTRLTVV.